This is a list of T cell receptor beta chains from one sample in a study of CD8 T cells in ankylosing spondylitis. TCRdb reanalysed the 5' RACE reads using MiXCR and keeps one entry per CDR3 protein. The sample includes roughly 130,000 distinct CDR3 sequences, approximately 14% of them seen just once. Sequenced: blood, either unsorted or a sorted T cell fraction (not recorded which). The receptors stem from a female donor with ankylosing spondylitis or in good health (not recorded which). Each CDR3 is given with its conserved first and last residue. The order of the fields is clone size, V gene, D gene, J gene, CDR3 length, CDR3 DNA, CDR3 protein. The D gene is left open where the match is weak. Size values are once, few and many counts, or a class for expanded clones, and some rows have none.

>many|TRBV29-1|TRBD1|TRBJ2-7|13
TGCAGCGCCCTCGGACAGGCGCTCTACGAGCAGTACTTC
CSALGQALYEQYF
>-|TRBV7-9|-|TRBJ2-7|15
TGTGCCAGCATTGCCGACAACTTCCGCTCCTACGAGCAGTACTTC
CASIADNFRSYEQYF
>-|TRBV18|-|TRBJ2-4|14
TGTGCCAGCTCACCACCGTCGGGGTCGGACATTCAGTACTTC
CASSPPSGSDIQYF
>few|TRBV18|-|TRBJ2-6|16
TGTGCCAGCTCCCTCACAACAAGCTCTGGGGCCAACGTCCTGACTTTC
CASSLTTSSGANVLTF
>few|TRBV7-9|-|TRBJ1-3|15
TGTGCCAGCAGTTTCGACGGGAGCTCTGGAAACACCATATATTTT
CASSFDGSSGNTIYF
>-|TRBV20-1|-|TRBJ2-5|16
TGCAGTGCTAGATCCTTTACGGACCCGCAACAAGAGACCCAGTACTTC
CSARSFTDPQQETQYF
>few|TRBV20-1|-|TRBJ2-1|14
TGCAGTGCTATACAGTACCGCGGCCTCAATGAGCAGTTCTTC
CSAIQYRGLNEQFF
>-|TRBV7-9|TRBD1|TRBJ2-5|14
TGTGCCAGCAGCTGGACAGGGTCCCAAGAGACCCAGTACTTC
CASSWTGSQETQYF
>few|TRBV6-2/TRBV6-3|TRBD2|TRBJ2-1|17
TGTGCCAGCAGTTTCCGGACGAGACTAGCGGGGGTCCATGAGCAGTTCTTC
CASSFRTRLAGVHEQFF
>few|TRBV20-1|-|TRBJ2-7|12
TGCAGTGCTCCCTCACAGGAATACGAGCAGTACTTC
CSAPSQEYEQYF
>-|TRBV9|TRBD2|TRBJ2-1|17
TGTGCCAGCAGCCAGGGGTTGGGGCGGGGGGTGTCTAATGAGCAGTTCTTC
CASSQGLGRGVSNEQFF
>many|TRBV28|-|TRBJ1-1|12
TGTGCCAGCAGTCCGGCGCCAGCGGAAGCTTTCTTT
CASSPAPAEAFF
>once|TRBV6-1|-|TRBJ1-2|11
TGTGCCGGCAGGGTTAACTATGGCTACACCTTC
CAGRVNYGYTF
>many|TRBV5-1|-|TRBJ2-1|12
TGCGCCACCATGGACGGGGGCAAAGAGCAGTTCTTC
CATMDGGKEQFF
>many|TRBV27|-|TRBJ1-2|15
TGTGCCAGCAGCCGCGCCTGGGGGCAGGCGTATGGCTACACCTTC
CASSRAWGQAYGYTF
>many|TRBV7-9|-|TRBJ1-5|13
TGTGCCAGCAGTAACGGCGAGAAGCAGCCCCAGCATTTT
CASSNGEKQPQHF
>-|TRBV20-1|-|TRBJ2-3|15
TGCAGTGCTAGAGATACCCGGGGGAGCACAGATACGCAGTATTTT
CSARDTRGSTDTQYF
>-|TRBV7-9|TRBD1|TRBJ2-2|16
TGTGCCAGCAGTGACGTAAGGGGGCAAAGCACCGGGGAGCTGTTTTTT
CASSDVRGQSTGELFF
>many|TRBV12-3/TRBV12-4|-|TRBJ2-3|14
TGTGCCAGCAGTGCGACCCCCCGTTTAGATACGCAGTATTTT
CASSATPRLDTQYF
>many|TRBV12-3/TRBV12-4|TRBD1|TRBJ2-7|15
TGTGCCAGCAGTGTGGACAGGGCGAACTCCTACGAGCAGTACTTC
CASSVDRANSYEQYF
>few|TRBV5-1|TRBD1|TRBJ1-3|16
TGCGCCAGCAGCAGGTCAGGGGGCCCCTCTGGAAACACCATATATTTT
CASSRSGGPSGNTIYF
>many|TRBV29-1|TRBD1|TRBJ1-1|16
TGCAGCGTTGAAGCTGGTGGGAGACAGGGGCGGACTGAAGCTTTCTTT
CSVEAGGRQGRTEAFF
>few|TRBV29-1|-|TRBJ2-7|15
TGCAGCGTTTTGATCCCCAGGCCAAGCTCCTACGAGCAGTACTTC
CSVLIPRPSSYEQYF
>many|TRBV7-2|-|TRBJ2-1|12
TGTGCCAGCAGCTTAGAGTGGGTTGAGCAGTTCTTC
CASSLEWVEQFF
>-|TRBV6-1|TRBD1|TRBJ2-7|14
TGTGCCAGCAGACTACGACAGGGGCCCTACGAGCAGTACTTC
CASRLRQGPYEQYF
>many|TRBV5-1|-|TRBJ1-4|19
TGCGCCAGCAGCACCTACGGGACGCCTTTTGCTCTATGGGGGGAAAAACTGTTTTTT
CASSTYGTPFALWGEKLFF
>many|TRBV20-1|-|TRBJ2-3|15
TGCAGTGCTAGAGATTCGGCGGGAAGGACAGATACGCAGTATTTT
CSARDSAGRTDTQYF
>few|TRBV20-1|-|TRBJ2-5|13
TGCAGTGCTAGTACAGCGAATCAAGAGACCCAGTACTTC
CSASTANQETQYF
>few|TRBV7-2|-|TRBJ1-1|12
TGTGCCAGCAGCCGTCTGGGCACTGAAGCTTTCTTT
CASSRLGTEAFF
>-|TRBV24-1|TRBD2|TRBJ2-1|18
TGTGCCACCAGTGACTCGGGACTAGCGGGAGCATTTGGGAATGAGCAGTTCTTC
CATSDSGLAGAFGNEQFF
>-|TRBV20-1|TRBD2|TRBJ2-5|13
TGCAGTGCCCTAGCGGGGATTCAAGAGACCCAGTACTTC
CSALAGIQETQYF
>-|TRBV24-1|-|TRBJ2-1|14
TGTGCCACCAGTGGCCAGGACTCCTACAATGAGCAGTTCTTC
CATSGQDSYNEQFF
>few|TRBV20-1|-|TRBJ1-5|13
TGCAGTGGGACAGATTATAGCAATCAGCCCCAGCATTTT
CSGTDYSNQPQHF
>-|TRBV3-1|-|TRBJ2-6|17
TGTGCCAGCAGCCTCCAGTCCTTCGACAGCCTACCCAACGTCCTGACTTTC
CASSLQSFDSLPNVLTF
>once|TRBV12-3/TRBV12-4|-|TRBJ1-6|15
TGTGCCAGCACCTCGGGGGACACTTATAATTCACCCCTCCACTTT
CASTSGDTYNSPLHF
>few|TRBV12-3/TRBV12-4|-|TRBJ2-5|14
TGTGCCAGCAGTTTTTTGGGAAAGGGGGAGACCCAGTACTTC
CASSFLGKGETQYF
>-|TRBV5-1|TRBD1|TRBJ1-2|13
TGCGCCAGCAGCCAGGGACAGGGACATGGCTACACCTTC
CASSQGQGHGYTF
>many|TRBV5-1|TRBD1|TRBJ2-2|17
TGCGCCAGCAGCCCAGGCCGGGACAGGGCGAACACCGGGGAGCTGTTTTTT
CASSPGRDRANTGELFF
>few|TRBV19|-|TRBJ2-1|15
TGTGCCAGTAGTATAGGTGGGGGGGCTGGGTATGAGCAGTTCTTC
CASSIGGGAGYEQFF
>-|TRBV20-1|-|TRBJ2-3|14
TGCAGTGCTAGAGCCACAGGGAGCCACGATACGCAGTATTTT
CSARATGSHDTQYF
>few|TRBV20-1|-|TRBJ2-7|15
TGCAGTGCTAGAGCCCCGGGTGCCAGCTCCTACGAGCAGTACTTC
CSARAPGASSYEQYF
>-|TRBV20-1|-|TRBJ2-5|15
TGCAGTGCTAATCCCTGGGAAGTTGGAGGGGAGACCCAGTACTTC
CSANPWEVGGETQYF
>-|TRBV12-3/TRBV12-4|TRBD1|TRBJ2-3|15
TGTGCCAGCAGTCTGTACAGGGGGAGCACAGATACGCAGTATTTT
CASSLYRGSTDTQYF
>medium-sized|TRBV5-1|TRBD1|TRBJ2-7|14
TGCGCCAGCAGCTCTCCGACAGGGACCAACGAGCAGTACTTC
CASSSPTGTNEQYF
>few|TRBV15|-|TRBJ2-4|15
TGTGCCACCAGTGAGATAGACAGGGCCAAAAACATTCAGTACTTC
CATSEIDRAKNIQYF
>-|TRBV19|TRBD2|TRBJ2-1|15
TGTGCCAGTAAAATCGGGAGGGGAACCTACAATGGGCAGTTCTTC
CASKIGRGTYNGQFF
>few|TRBV29-1|-|TRBJ1-2|12
TGCAGCGTCTCCGAGGCCAATCATGGCTACACCTTC
CSVSEANHGYTF
>-|TRBV19|-|TRBJ2-5|13
TGTGCCAGCAATGGAATAGGGGGGGAGACCCAGTACTTC
CASNGIGGETQYF
>once|TRBV20-1|-|TRBJ2-7|16
TGCTGTGCTAGCCCCTTGTATCGGGGAGTGCCCTACGAGCAGTACTTC
CCASPLYRGVPYEQYF